The 31 T cell receptor beta chains presented below share a single source sample, sequenced in a study of CD8 T cells in Susac syndrome (dated by TCRdb to about 2019). The library was made by the immunoSEQ multiplex PCR assay. RNA was extracted with the RNeasy kit and roughly 0.45 to 1 ug was reverse transcribed using random hexamers. In-frame beta chains were kept once TCRdb had trimmed the public reads at Q25 with fastp and called clones with MiXCR. CDR3 protein sequences are deduplicated, and each keeps its most common genes and DNA. The sample table lists roughly 160,000 distinct CDR3 sequences, about 96% of them with a count of one. Roughly 0.12% of the sample lies in the top ten. The sequenced material came from CD4+ T cells from PBMCs. The receptor set was obtained from a human donor with Susac syndrome.

The gene calls are TRBV10-3 and TRBJ1-2, with D unresolved. Trimming removed 4 bases at V and 3 bases at J, with 6 bases between. Germline lookup yields CDR1 ENHRY and CDR2 SYGVKD. CDR3 length equals 12 residues. The CDR3 DNA sequence: TGTGCCATCAGTGTCGGGGACTATGGCTACACCTTC. It encodes CAISVGDYGYTF.

V and J are TRBV12-3 or TRBV12-4 and TRBJ2-1, with D unclear. This CDR3 region has 16 residues. Trimming stripped 1 base from V and 0 bases from J, with 10 bases between. The DNA of the CDR3 is TGTGCCAGCAGTTTAGGAGTAGCTTCCTCCTACAATGAGCAGTTCTTC. This encodes CASSLGVASSYNEQFF.

The chain links TRBV7-9 to TRBJ2-5; D unclear. V shed 3 bases and J shed 5 bases, with 10 bases lying between them. CDR3 size: 13 residues. CDR1 is SEHNR and CDR2 is FQNEAQ in the germline V gene (reference sequence). The CDR3 coding sequence is TGTGCCAGCAGCTTCTGGAGTGTGGAGACCCAGTACTTC. Translation: CASSFWSVETQYF.

This rearrangement joins TRBV6-1 to TRBJ1-6; 8 bases fit TRBD1. This CDR3 has 16 residues. CDR1 is MNHNS, CDR2 SASEGT, per germline. The V segment lost 6 bases and the J segment 9 bases; nucleotides outside the gene matches: 13. In DNA form, the CDR3 reads TGTGCCAGCAGACCCTCAGGACAGGGAAAGCTTTCACCCCTCCACTTT. The encoded protein is CASRPSGQGKLSPLHF.

The genes are TRBV6-2 or TRBV6-3 and TRBJ2-2, with TRBD1 as a possible D gene (6 bases). Germline loops: CDR1 MNHEY, CDR2 SVGEGT. With 11 bases removed from V and 2 bases from J, the gap between germline ends came to 15 bases. The length of the CDR3 is 14 residues. The DNA of the CDR3 is TGTGCCGCCACCGGGACATACAACACCGGGGAGCTGTTTTTT. Protein sequence: CAATGTYNTGELFF.

This clonotype was found once. The rearrangement links TRBV6-5 to TRBJ2-3, with D possibly matching TRBD2 (7 bases). Trimming removed 8 bases from V and 2 bases from J, with 14 bases in between. From germline, CDR1 is MNHEY and CDR2 SVGAGI. The CDR3 extends over 14 amino acids. The CDR3 loop reads CASVGGAVTDTQYF. The CDR3 DNA reads as TGTGCCAGCGTGGGGGGGGCAGTCACAGATACGCAGTATTTT.

The chain joins TRBV7-2 to TRBJ2-7; weak D call: TRBD2 (5 bases). The germline CDR1 and CDR2 sequences are SGHTA and FQGNSA. CDR3 length: 11 amino acids. The ends were cut back, 8 bases at V and 4 bases at J, with 9 bases in the middle. The CDR3: CASGREYEQYF. CDR3 bases: TGTGCCAGCGGGAGAGAGTACGAGCAGTACTTC.

The rearrangement links TRBV30 to TRBJ1-2, with 12 bases fitting TRBD1. This CDR3 comprises 15 residues. Looked up from germline, CDR1 is GTSNPN and CDR2 is SVGIG (reference sequence). The ends lost 4 bases at V and 7 bases at J; junction bases unmatched: 10. CDR3 in amino acids: CAWTGQGAISTGYTF. The CDR3, as DNA: TGTGCCTGGACGGGACAGGGGGCGATATCTACTGGCTACACCTTC.

The CDR3 reads CASPRGTTRSPLHF. The CDR3 DNA reads TGTGCCAGCCCACGGGGCACAACTCGTTCACCCCTCCACTTT. The rearrangement joins TRBV2 to TRBJ1-6; D might be TRBD1 (5 bases). The CDR3 covers 14 residues. In germline, CDR1 is SNHLY, CDR2 FYNNEI. Trimming stripped 8 bases from V and 9 bases from J, with 17 bases between.

This sequence joins TRBV30 and TRBJ2-5; a weak D match, TRBD2 (5 bases). The CDR3 length is 11 residues. The germline V and J ends were trimmed by 1 base and 13 bases, with 13 bases remaining between them. CDR1 is GTSNPN, CDR2 SVGIG, per germline (reference sequence). The CDR3 loop reads CAWSGLEVPYF. In DNA, the CDR3 is TGTGCCTGGAGTGGACTGGAGGTCCCGTACTTC. The full variable domain, completed using reference TRBV30 and TRBJ2-5, is SQTIHQWPATLVQPVGSPLSLECTVEGTSNPNLYWYRQAAGRGLQLLFYSVGIGQISSEVPQNLSASRPQDRQFILSSKKLLLSDSGFYLCAWSGLEVPYFGPGTRLLVL.

V is TRBV2 and J is TRBJ1-2, with 8 bases fitting TRBD1. The CDR3 covers 13 residues. Germline loops: CDR1 SNHLY, CDR2 FYNNEI. The junction had 4 bases not matched to a gene; V was cut back by 6 bases and J by 4 bases. CDR3 sequence (DNA): TGTGCCAGCAGGTCAGGGGGCTCCTATGGCTACACCTTC. Its protein product is CASRSGGSYGYTF.

The rearrangement uses TRBV2 and TRBJ2-5; D not certain. The CDR3 is 14 residues long. V gave up 4 bases and J gave up 5 bases, with 14 bases separating them. CDR1 and CDR2 (germline): SNHLY, FYNNEI. The CDR3 nucleotides are TGTGCCAGCAGTGTCGGCCTCCCGGGTGAGACCCAGTACTTC. This translates into CASSVGLPGETQYF. The variable domain in full, with the rest retrieved from reference TRBV2 and TRBJ2-5, is EPEVTQTPSHQVTQMGQEVILRCVPISNHLYFYWYRQILGQKVEFLVSFYNNEISEKSEIFDDQFSVERPDGSNFTLKIRSTKLEDSAMYFCASSVGLPGETQYFGPGTRLLVL.

The chain uses TRBV28 and TRBJ2-3; no firm D call. Germline CDR1 reads MDHEN; CDR2 reads SYDVKM. This CDR3 is 16 amino acids long. Trimming pared 5 bases from V and 1 base from J, leaving 16 bases between. CDR3 amino acids: CASSPRPGSGTDTQYF. The CDR3 nucleotides read TGTGCCAGCAGTCCGCGACCGGGCTCTGGCACAGATACGCAGTATTTT.

CDR3 region: CASSLAETGGREQFF. As DNA, the CDR3 is TGTGCCAGCAGCTTGGCTGAGACAGGGGGCCGGGAGCAGTTCTTC. V is TRBV5-4 and J is TRBJ2-1; 10 nucleotides align to TRBD1. CDR1 and CDR2 (germline): SGHNT, YYREEE (reference sequence). The trim removed 0 bases at V and 10 bases at J, leaving 7 bases unmatched. The CDR3 extends over 15 amino acids. Based on the CDR3 plus reference TRBV5-4 and TRBJ2-1, the full variable domain is ETGVTQSPTHLIKTRGQQVTLRCSSQSGHNTVSWYQQALGQGPQFIFQYYREEENGRGNFPPRFSGLQFPNYSSELNVNALELDDSALYLCASSLAETGGREQFFGPGTRLTVL.

J is TRBJ1-1 and V is TRBV5-1; D remains unclear. The CDR3 is made up of 13 amino acids. With 0 bases removed from V and 3 bases from J, the gap between germline ends came to 6 bases. The germline V gene has CDR1 SGHRS and CDR2 YFSETQ. This chain's CDR3 is CASSLGMDTEAFF. DNA of the CDR3: TGCGCCAGCAGCTTGGGGATGGACACTGAAGCTTTCTTT.

This rearrangement joins TRBV6-1 to TRBJ2-1; TRBD2 matches 9 bases. Germline CDR1 reads MNHNS; CDR2 reads SASEGT. The length of the CDR3 is 16 residues. V lost 7 bases and J lost 7; bases outside the gene matches: 14. Here the CDR3 reads CASTEAGGGRENEQFF. The DNA of the CDR3 is TGTGCCAGCACTGAGGCGGGAGGGGGCAGGGAGAATGAGCAGTTCTTC.

The chain combines TRBV7-9 with TRBJ1-2, with D tentatively TRBD1 (5 bases). V lost 5 bases to trimming and J lost 7 bases, with 20 bases between them. From germline, CDR1 is SEHNR and CDR2 FQNEAQ (reference sequence). This CDR3 comprises 15 residues. The chain's CDR3 is CASSPEWAGNSGYTF. The CDR3 nucleotides are TGTGCCAGCAGCCCAGAGTGGGCAGGGAACAGTGGCTACACCTTC.

This sequence joins TRBV3-1 and TRBJ2-3; D not certain. The CDR3 is made up of 14 amino acids. Trimming cost V 3 bases and J 2 bases, with 9 bases left between them. The germline V gene has CDR1 LGHDT and CDR2 YNNKEL (reference sequence). CDR3 coding DNA: TGTGCCAGCAGCCAGACCTATAACACAGATACGCAGTATTTT. The encoded protein is CASSQTYNTDTQYF.

The chain is built from TRBV20-1 and TRBJ1-5; the D is unclear. The CDR3 sequence is 13 residues long. The germline V gene encodes CDR1 DFQATT and CDR2 SNEGSKA (reference sequence). The V end was cut by 0 bases, the J end by 4 bases, with 7 bases between. DNA of the CDR3: TGCAGTGCTAGAGATTCGCGGAATCAGCCCCAGCATTTT. Amino acid sequence: CSARDSRNQPQHF.

The chain couples TRBV30 to TRBJ2-4; 9 nucleotides agree with TRBD1. V dropped 3 bases and J dropped 5; count of bases not matched to a gene: 5. CDR1 and CDR2 from the germline V gene are GTSNPN and SVGIG (reference sequence). The length of the CDR3 is 14 residues. CDR3 in DNA: TGTGCCTGGAGCACACAGGGGGCAGAAAACATTCAGTACTTC. It translates to CAWSTQGAENIQYF.

The count of this clonotype is one. The V and J genes are TRBV25-1 and TRBJ2-7; TRBD2 agrees at 8 bases. V was pared by 5 bases and J by 4 bases, with 10 bases of the junction left unmatched. Germline V lookup: CDR1 MGHDK, CDR2 SYGVNS. This CDR3 comprises 15 residues. CDR3 in DNA: TGTGCCAGCAGTAAAACGGGGGGGATCGCTTACGAGCAGTACTTC. It codes for CASSKTGGIAYEQYF.

The chain has TRBV4-3 and TRBJ1-2; 10 nucleotides line up with TRBD1. After removal of 4 bases from V and 8 bases from J, the junction contained 4 bases not matched to a gene. The germline gives CDR1 LGHNA, CDR2 YSLEER. This CDR3 spans 13 amino acids. CDR3 sequence (DNA): TGCGCCAGCAGCCCCTCGACAGGGGGCGGCTACACCTTC. It specifies CASSPSTGGGYTF.

The rearrangement joins TRBV29-1 to TRBJ2-5; 7 bases are shared with TRBD1. Trimming at V came to 7 bases and at J to 2 bases, leaving 10 bases not matched to a gene. From germline, CDR1 is SQVTM and CDR2 ANQGSEA. This CDR3 comprises 14 residues. In DNA, the CDR3 is TGCAGCGAAGGTCCCCGGGACAGACAAGAGACCCAGTACTTC. The encoded protein is CSEGPRDRQETQYF.

This chain uses TRBV9 with TRBJ1-1, with a possible D match to TRBD1 (6 bases). The CDR3 totals 13 residues. Looked up from germline, CDR1 is SGDLS and CDR2 is YYNGEE. The V gene lost 0 bases and the J gene lost 8 bases, with 11 bases spanning the gap. CDR3 nucleotides: TGTGCCAGCAGCGTAGAAGGACAGAGAGAAGCTTTCTTT. Translation gives CASSVEGQREAFF.

This sequence joins TRBV20-1 and TRBJ2-7, with D possibly TRBD2 on 5 matching bases. The CDR3 has 13 residues. Per the germline V gene, CDR1 is DFQATT and CDR2 is SNEGSKA (reference sequence). Deletions cut 1 base from V and 3 bases from J, with 10 bases between. CDR3 in amino acids: CSARGTPHYEQYF. CDR3 DNA: TGCAGTGCTAGAGGGACTCCTCACTACGAGCAGTACTTC.

This clonotype was observed once. The chain carries TRBV29-1 and TRBJ2-3; D might be TRBD1 (5 bases). This CDR3 spans 12 amino acids. Germline V gene sequence: CDR1 SQVTM, CDR2 ANQGSEA. The ends were cut back, 4 bases at V and 6 bases at J, with 11 bases in the middle. CDR3: CSVARAGDTQYF. The DNA of the CDR3 is TGCAGCGTTGCGAGAGCAGGGGATACGCAGTATTTT.

The gene calls are TRBV4-2 and TRBJ1-5, with 8 bases lining up with TRBD1. CDR3 length: 16 residues. With 0 bases clipped from V and 11 bases from J, the junction kept 12 bases outside the gene matches. Germline V gene sequence: CDR1 LGHNA, CDR2 YNFKEQ. The CDR3 loop is CASSQDIGTGGNSQHF. The CDR3 region has the DNA TGTGCCAGCAGCCAAGATATTGGGACAGGAGGGAATTCCCAGCATTTT.

The rearrangement uses TRBV29-1 and TRBJ1-4; a weak D match, TRBD1 (5 bases). CDR3 length equals 16 residues. The V gene's germline CDR1 is SQVTM and CDR2 ANQGSEA. Trimming took 0 bases from V and 7 from J, leaving 18 bases between them. The CDR3 DNA sequence: TGCAGCGTTGAAGATCGTAGGGCAGGGACCGGTGAAAAACTGTTTTTT. Its protein product is CSVEDRRAGTGEKLFF.

The genes are TRBV6-5 and TRBJ2-3; D call uncertain. The V end lost 2 bases, the J end lost 9 bases, and 6 bases lay between the germline ends. This CDR3 comprises 11 residues. CDR1 is MNHEY and CDR2 is SVGAGI in the germline V gene. CDR3 DNA sequence: TGTGCCAGCAGTTACGACGGAACGCAGTATTTT. It is translated as CASSYDGTQYF.

The chain has TRBV21-1 and TRBJ2-4; the table's D call, TRBD1, was not checked against the DNA. TRBV21-1 is marked as a pseudogene. This CDR3 has 17 amino acids. This CDR3 is CASSKTGGQIAKNIQYF. CDR3 in DNA: TGTGCCAGCAGCAAGACAGGGGGCCAAATAGCCAAAAACATTCAGTACTTC.

The chain links TRBV4-3 to TRBJ2-2, with D unresolved. Trimming cost V 0 bases and J 5 bases, with 7 bases left between them. The germline V gene has CDR1 LGHNA and CDR2 YSLEER. The CDR3 consists of 14 residues. CDR3 in amino acids: CASSQEARTGELFF. Here the CDR3 DNA reads TGCGCCAGCAGCCAAGAGGCGCGAACCGGGGAGCTGTTTTTT.